A single sample is the source of the 20 T cell receptor beta chains below, sequenced in a study of blood T cell repertoires in COVID-19. Generated by immunoSEQ multiplex PCR, the TCRdb table keeps only in-frame clones and is missing some. The sample lists about 240,000 clones; around 85% were seen once. The sequenced sample was peripheral blood. The receptors here all came from a man between 60 and 75 years old with acute or convalescent COVID-19.

This chain uses TRBV19 with TRBJ2-6; D may be TRBD1 (5 bases). Trimming pared 6 bases from V and 0 bases from J, leaving 9 bases between. Germline CDR1 LNHDA, CDR2 SQIVND (reference sequence). The CDR3 is 15 residues long. The CDR3 spells CASRLDSSGANVLTF. As DNA, the CDR3 is TGTGCCAGTAGACTCGACAGCTCTGGGGCCAACGTCCTGACTTTC.

The chain has TRBV9 and TRBJ2-1; 7 bases align to TRBD2. Germline V CDR1 and CDR2: SGDLS, YYNGEE. The CDR3 covers 15 residues. V was clipped by 0 bases and J by 7 bases; unmatched bases: 7. The CDR3 DNA reads as TGTGCCAGCAGCGTAGGGTGGGAGGGCTGGAATGAGCAGTTCTTC. Translated: CASSVGWEGWNEQFF.

The rearrangement links TRBV13 to TRBJ1-6, with D possibly being TRBD1 (6 bases). V shed 5 bases and J shed 0 bases, with 11 bases lying between them. Per germline, CDR1 PRHDT and CDR2 FYEKMQ (reference sequence). This CDR3 has 16 residues. This CDR3 reads CASSLRGGSYNSPLHF. CDR3 coding DNA: TGTGCCAGCAGCCTGAGGGGGGGCTCCTATAATTCACCCCTCCACTTT.

The V call is TRBV12-3 or TRBV12-4, the J call TRBJ2-7; D not certain. The CDR3 covers 13 residues. The V end was cut by 3 bases, the J end by 2 bases, with 8 bases between. The DNA for the CDR3 is TGTGCCAGCAGTTTCGACTCCGCCTACGAGCAGTACTTC. This codes for CASSFDSAYEQYF.

This sequence joins TRBV5-4 and TRBJ2-5; TRBD2 agrees at 12 bases. This CDR3 has 17 amino acids. Germline loops: CDR1 SGHNT, CDR2 YYREEE (reference sequence). After removal of 0 bases from V and 7 bases from J, the junction contained 10 bases not matched to a gene. CDR3 nucleotide sequence: TGTGCCAGCAGCTTGGTGTCTAGCGGGAGGGCCCCAGCGACCCAGTACTTC. Its translation: CASSLVSSGRAPATQYF.

The chain recombines TRBV19 with TRBJ2-1, with TRBD1 identical over 9 bases. This CDR3 is 13 amino acids long. Trimming took 7 bases from V and 5 from J; bases not matched to a gene: 3. Germline V gives CDR1 LNHDA, CDR2 SQIVND (reference sequence). The CDR3 reads CASMGQGHNEQFF. DNA for the CDR3: TGTGCCAGTATGGGACAGGGACACAATGAGCAGTTCTTC.

V gene TRBV6-2 or TRBV6-3 combines with J gene TRBJ1-5; no reliable D call. Trimming pared 5 bases from V and 5 bases from J, leaving 10 bases between. The CDR3 is made up of 13 amino acids. The germline V gene has CDR1 MNHEY and CDR2 SVGEGT. This CDR3 is CASSPSGYQPQHF. The CDR3, as DNA: TGTGCCAGCAGTCCCTCCGGTTATCAGCCCCAGCATTTT.

The chain is built from TRBV20-1 and TRBJ2-1; 7 nucleotides match TRBD1. Losses at the gene ends were 5 bases for V and 10 bases for J; bases not matched to a gene: 5. The germline gives CDR1 DFQATT, CDR2 SNEGSKA (reference sequence). This CDR3 region has 11 residues. In DNA form, the CDR3 reads TGCAGTGCTCCCAGGGGGTTGGAGCAGTTCTTC. Residues: CSAPRGLEQFF.

The genes are TRBV10-3 and TRBJ2-2; perhaps TRBD2 as D (7 bases). The germline gives CDR1 ENHRY, CDR2 SYGVKD. Trimming removed 8 bases at V and 3 bases at J, with 13 bases between. This CDR3 is built from 14 residues. The CDR3 is CAIGGLADTGELFF. CDR3 coding DNA: TGTGCCATCGGGGGGCTAGCGGACACCGGGGAGCTGTTTTTT.

This chain joins TRBV3-1 (or the pseudogene TRBV3-2) and TRBJ2-5; 8 nucleotides align to TRBD2. Germline trimming cut 0 bases from V and 4 bases from J; bases unmatched to any gene: 7. CDR1 is LGHDT and CDR2 is YNNKEL in the germline V gene (reference sequence). The CDR3 spans 16 residues. In nucleotides, the CDR3 is TGTGCCAGCAGCCAAGATTCCGGGAGGGCCACAGAGACCCAGTACTTC. This sequence encodes CASSQDSGRATETQYF.

V gene TRBV19 combines with J gene TRBJ1-2; TRBD1 matches at 7 bases. Losses at the gene ends were 5 bases for V and 4 bases for J; bases not matched to a gene: 4. The CDR3 length is 13 residues. The germline gives CDR1 LNHDA, CDR2 SQIVND (reference sequence). The CDR3 here is CASSLTGVYGYTF. DNA of the CDR3: TGTGCCAGTAGTCTTACAGGGGTCTATGGCTACACCTTC.

The chain joins TRBV18 to TRBJ1-5; 7 bases are shared with TRBD1. The trim removed 5 bases at V and 5 bases at J, leaving 3 bases unmatched. Germline V lookup: CDR1 KGHSH, CDR2 LQKENI. The CDR3 sequence is 13 residues long. CDR3 loop: CASSATGDQPQHF. CDR3 nucleotides: TGTGCCAGCTCAGCCACAGGGGATCAGCCCCAGCATTTT.

The count of this clone is one. The genes are TRBV28 and TRBJ1-6; 7 bases map to TRBD1. The CDR3 runs to 15 residues. V gave up 6 bases and J gave up 8 bases; unmatched junction bases: 10. Germline V gene data show CDR1 as MDHEN and CDR2 as SYDVKM. The CDR3 region is CASRSGGGAYSPLHF. In DNA form, the CDR3 reads TGTGCCAGCAGAAGTGGAGGGGGCGCGTATTCACCCCTCCACTTT. The entire variable domain, with the rest obtained from reference TRBV28 and TRBJ1-6, is as follows: DVKVTQSSRYLVKRTGEKVFLECVQDMDHENMFWYRQDPGLGLRLIYFSYDVKMKEKGDIPEGYSVSREKKERFSLILESASTNQTSMYLCASRSGGGAYSPLHFGNGTRLTVT.

The chain combines TRBV10-3 with TRBJ2-1; 10 bases line up with TRBD2. Unmatched junction bases numbered 9, after V lost 4 bases and J lost 12 bases. The CDR3 covers 14 residues. The germline gives CDR1 ENHRY, CDR2 SYGVKD. CDR3 sequence: CAISGTSGPEGQFF. Written as DNA, the CDR3 is TGTGCCATCAGTGGGACTAGCGGCCCCGAGGGGCAGTTCTTC.

The chain uses TRBV11-3 and TRBJ1-1; 7 positions match TRBD1. This CDR3 has 13 amino acids. Unmatched junction bases numbered 10, after V lost 5 bases and J lost 10 bases. Germline assignment: CDR1 SGHNT and CDR2 YENEEA. CDR3 protein: CASSPSRQGGAFF. The DNA of the CDR3 is TGTGCCAGCAGCCCCTCGCGACAGGGCGGAGCTTTCTTT.

The V gene is TRBV11-3, the J gene TRBJ2-7; TRBD1 matches 10 bases. Germline V gives CDR1 SGHNT, CDR2 YENEEA. The CDR3 has 13 amino acids. V lost 5 bases to trimming and J lost 6 bases; unmatched junction nucleotides: 4. The CDR3 DNA is TGTGCCAGCAGCATGACAGGGGGCCGCGAGCAGTACTTC. Protein sequence: CASSMTGGREQYF.

This clone was detected only once. The V call is TRBV5-1, the J call TRBJ2-2, with TRBD1 matching over 9 bases. J gave up 3 bases and V 4 bases, and 4 bases lay outside the gene matches. The CDR3 is made up of 15 amino acids. Germline V gene data show CDR1 as SGHRS and CDR2 as YFSETQ. The CDR3 DNA follows: TGCGCCAGCAGCCAAAGACAGGGGGACACCGGGGAGCTGTTTTTT. Translated: CASSQRQGDTGELFF.

The chain recombines TRBV19 with TRBJ1-2; weak D call: TRBD1 (5 bases). CDR3 size: 14 residues. Germline V gene sequence: CDR1 LNHDA, CDR2 SQIVND (reference sequence). V was pared by 5 bases and J by 4 bases, with 14 bases between. CDR3 nucleotide sequence: TGTGCCAGTAGTTTGATCCTGGGGCCCTATGGCTACACCTTC. It translates to CASSLILGPYGYTF.

This clone was detected only once. The chain links TRBV27 to TRBJ2-7; TRBD2 matches at 12 bases. Trimming took 5 bases from V and 7 from J; bases not matched to a gene: 9. CDR1 is MNHEY, CDR2 SMNVEV, per germline (reference sequence). The CDR3 is made up of 15 amino acids. The CDR3 loop reads CASSAPGLAGWEQYF. In DNA, the CDR3 is TGTGCCAGCAGTGCTCCGGGACTAGCGGGTTGGGAGCAGTACTTC.

The J gene is TRBJ2-3, the V gene TRBV7-8; the match to TRBD2 covers 7 bases. Germline V gives CDR1 SGHVS, CDR2 FQNEAQ. This CDR3 is 17 amino acids long. V trimming: 0 bases; J trimming: 1 base; junction bases outside the gene matches: 7. This chain's CDR3 is CASSLAVASGGTDTQYF. The CDR3 DNA sequence: TGTGCCAGCAGCTTAGCAGTGGCTAGCGGAGGCACAGATACGCAGTATTTT. The full variable domain, completed using reference TRBV7-8 and TRBJ2-3, is GAGVSQSPRYKVAKRGQDVALRCDPISGHVSLFWYQQALGQGPEFLTYFQNEAQLDKSGLPSDRFFAERPEGSVSTLKIQRTQQEDSAVYLCASSLAVASGGTDTQYFGPGTRLTVL.